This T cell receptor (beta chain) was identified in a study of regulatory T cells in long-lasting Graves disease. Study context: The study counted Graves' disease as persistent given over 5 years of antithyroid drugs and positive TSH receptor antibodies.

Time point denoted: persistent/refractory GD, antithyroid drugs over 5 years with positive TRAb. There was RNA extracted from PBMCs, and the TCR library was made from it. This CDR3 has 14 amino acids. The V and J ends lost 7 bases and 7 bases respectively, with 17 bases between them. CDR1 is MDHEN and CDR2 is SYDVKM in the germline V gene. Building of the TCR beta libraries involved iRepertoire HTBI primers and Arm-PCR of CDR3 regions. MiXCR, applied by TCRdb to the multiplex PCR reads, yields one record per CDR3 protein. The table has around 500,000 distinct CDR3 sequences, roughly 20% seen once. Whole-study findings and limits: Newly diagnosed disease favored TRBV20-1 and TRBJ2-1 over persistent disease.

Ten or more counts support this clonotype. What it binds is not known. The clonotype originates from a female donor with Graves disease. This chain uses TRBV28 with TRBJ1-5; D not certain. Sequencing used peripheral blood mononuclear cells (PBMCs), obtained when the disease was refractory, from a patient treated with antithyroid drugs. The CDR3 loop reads CASTSAGRKQPQHF. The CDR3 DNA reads TGTGCCAGCACCAGTGCCGGCAGGAAACAGCCCCAGCATTTT.